The clone carrying this TCR beta chain was counted at least ten times. Its antigen remains unidentified. These data are taken from a study of Graves' ophthalmopathy and Graves' hyperthyroidism. Exclusion applied to patients with other autoimmune diseases, uncontrolled infections, pregnancy or lactation. Orbital computed tomography and thyroid ultrasound, along with TRAb, serum thyroxine and clinical symptoms, underpinned diagnosis. Unmatched junction bases numbered 16, after V lost 5 bases and J lost 4 bases. CDR1 and CDR2 from the germline V gene are MDHEN and SYDVKM. The CDR3 extends over 17 amino acids. Study results and caveats: Detected in blood as well were most expanded thyroid clonotypes with frequency above 0.001.

RNA transcripts served as template for amplifying TCR beta CDR3 sequences. HTBI-primed RT-PCR formed the first round, and a multiplex PCR formed the second. TCRdb redid the calling of the multiplex PCR reads with MiXCR, one entry per CDR3 protein. The table shows hundreds of thousands of distinct CDR3 sequences, with around 21% occurring only once. This chain joins TRBV28 and TRBJ1-2, with 7 nucleotides matching TRBD1. The sequenced sample consisted of peripheral blood. The origin of this receptor is a woman aged 18 to 35 with stable Graves' hyperthyroidism. The CDR3 region is CASSPPPRQGTGYGYTF. In nucleotides, the CDR3 is TGTGCCAGCAGTCCTCCCCCTAGACAGGGAACGGGCTATGGCTACACCTTC.